This T cell receptor (beta chain) was identified during a study of cytomegalovirus exposure and HLA in healthy donors. Study findings and constraints: After further analysis at a later stage, 16,951 TCR beta sequences were associated with HLA alleles at 0.05 false discovery rate.

With respect to this clone: Its target is unknown.

Primers for the PCR totalled 60 Vbeta and 13 Jbeta. Clones were sequenced by immunoSEQ multiplex PCR, and TCRdb holds only the in-frame ones, with some missing. The sample has 100,000 to 150,000 clones, over 70% seen once. Germline V gene sequence: CDR1 MDHEN, CDR2 SYDVKM. The CDR3 length is 16 residues. Trimming removed 2 bases at V and 1 base at J, with 14 bases between. This sequence originates from a middle-aged woman in good health and CMV-seronegative. Source material: PBMCs. This rearrangement joins TRBV28 to TRBJ1-1; D not certain. The DNA for the CDR3 is TGTGCCAGCAGTTTACTAGGGAGGGCGTCGAACACTGAAGCTTTCTTT. Translating it yields CASSLLGRASNTEAFF.